This TCR beta chain is from a study of blood T cell repertoires in COVID-19. Looking at the study overall: The United States, Italy and Spain provided the acute and convalescent COVID-19 samples. In each case, the material was cDNA or gDNA derived from T cells, B-cell-depleted T cells, or PBMCs.

This CDR3 has 16 amino acids. V lost 0 bases and J 2 bases, leaving 11 bases between the germline ends. Germline V lookup: CDR1 LNHDA, CDR2 SQIVND (reference sequence). In the original analysis: Amplification from reference gene primers served as the basis for estimated nucleated cell counts. Profiled with immunoSEQ multiplex PCR; TCRdb holds only in-frame clones, not every one. V and J calls and clone size are those listed in that table; D and trimming were worked out from the DNA. The repertoire includes approximately 49,000 clones, 75% to 90% of them detected once, and 13% to 15% sits in the top ten.

The chain links TRBV19 to TRBJ1-5; D perhaps matches TRBD1 (6 bases). Sample: peripheral blood. The clonotype was recovered from a human donor with acute or convalescent COVID-19. The donor label of this sample is uncertain. CDR3 coding DNA: TGTGCCAGTAGTATAGAAGGGGGGGCAGGCAATCAGCCCCAGCATTTT. Protein product: CASSIEGGAGNQPQHF.